These 9 T cell receptor beta chains came from one sample sequenced in a study of T cells in tumors after PD-1 blockade. Sequencing was performed with immunoSEQ multiplex PCR; in TCRdb, only in-frame clones are kept and a portion is missing. The table has about 63,000 clones, around 72% seen once. Sequencing used PBMCs, obtained after anti-PD-1 treatment. The receptor set was obtained from a human donor with basal cell carcinoma.

The V call is TRBV6-4, the J call TRBJ2-1; 13 positions agree with TRBD2. Germline V gene lookup returns CDR1 MRHNA and CDR2 SNTAGT. Trimming took 6 bases from V and 9 from J; bases not matched to a gene: 8. The CDR3 totals 15 residues. CDR3 in DNA: TGTGCCAGCAGCGAACTAGCGGGGGGGGCACGTGAGCAGTTCTTC. Encoded protein: CASSELAGGAREQFF.

The chain carries TRBV5-4 and TRBJ2-5, with TRBD1 matching 7 bases. The CDR3 totals 16 residues. Germline V CDR1 and CDR2: SGHNT, YYREEE (reference sequence). The junction had 11 bases not matched to a gene; V was cut back by 3 bases and J by 3 bases. Here the CDR3 reads CASSSPGQNFKETQYF. CDR3 sequence (DNA): TGTGCCAGCAGCTCCCCGGGACAGAACTTTAAAGAGACCCAGTACTTC. The variable domain in full, with the rest retrieved from reference TRBV5-4 and TRBJ2-5, is ETGVTQSPTHLIKTRGQQVTLRCSSQSGHNTVSWYQQALGQGPQFIFQYYREEENGRGNFPPRFSGLQFPNYSSELNVNALELDDSALYLCASSSPGQNFKETQYFGPGTRLLVL.

In DNA form, the CDR3 reads TGTGCCAGTAGTATCCCGGTCGCGGGGCCCCAGCATTTT. This sequence encodes CASSIPVAGPQHF. V is TRBV19 and J is TRBJ1-5; unclear D gene. The CDR3 covers 13 residues. CDR1 is LNHDA and CDR2 is SQIVND in the germline V gene (reference sequence). Trimming took 3 bases from V and 9 from J, leaving 12 bases between them. The full variable domain, its missing parts supplied by reference TRBV19 and TRBJ1-5, is DGGITQSPKYLFRKEGQNVTLSCEQNLNHDAMYWYRQDPGQGLRLIYYSQIVNDFQKGDIAEGYSVSREKKESFPLTVTSAQKNPTAFYLCASSIPVAGPQHFGDGTRLSIL.

The gene calls are TRBV3-1 (or the pseudogene TRBV3-2) and TRBJ1-4, with 8 bases matching TRBD1. Germline CDR1 reads LGHDT; CDR2 reads YNNKEL (reference sequence). The trim removed 4 bases at V and 7 bases at J, leaving 5 bases unmatched. The CDR3 loop spans 14 amino acids. For the CDR3, the DNA is TGTGCCAGCAGCCTTGGGGGGACAGGTGAAAAACTGTTTTTT. As protein: CASSLGGTGEKLFF.

The V call is TRBV28, the J call TRBJ1-5; 10 nucleotides agree with TRBD1. The germline CDR1 and CDR2 sequences are MDHEN and SYDVKM. The CDR3 spans 19 residues. Losses at the gene ends were 7 bases for V and 0 bases for J; bases not matched to a gene: 15. Written as DNA, the CDR3 is TGTGCCAGCACCCCCCCGAGGGACAGGGGCTTTTATAGCAATCAGCCCCAGCATTTT. This encodes CASTPPRDRGFYSNQPQHF.

This sequence joins TRBV30 and TRBJ2-3, with D perhaps TRBD1 or TRBD2 (5 bases each). This CDR3 region has 17 residues. CDR1 is GTSNPN, CDR2 SVGIG, per germline (reference sequence). Deletions cut 2 bases from V and 0 bases from J, with 18 bases between. CDR3 sequence (DNA): TGTGCCTGGAGTCCCCCCGGACCGGGACGTAGCACAGATACGCAGTATTTT. Translation gives CAWSPPGPGRSTDTQYF.

The gene calls are TRBV12-3 or TRBV12-4 and TRBJ1-2; 7 bases map to TRBD1. The CDR3 is 13 amino acids. J was trimmed by 7 bases and V by 2 bases; bases with no gene match: 4. The CDR3 DNA follows: TGTGCCAGCAGTTTAAGACAGGGATTTGGCTACACCTTC. Translating it yields CASSLRQGFGYTF.

The table lists this clone with a few counts. The chain employs TRBV14 and TRBJ1-6, with D unresolved. Trimming removed 1 base from V and 5 bases from J, with 6 bases in between. Germline V gives CDR1 SGHDN, CDR2 FVKESK. This CDR3 spans 14 amino acids. The CDR3 sequence: CASSQVRNNSPLHF. CDR3 nucleotides: TGTGCCAGCAGCCAAGTGCGAAATAATTCACCCCTCCACTTT.

The chain employs TRBV18 and TRBJ1-2; D unclear. V lost 0 bases to trimming and J lost 0 bases, with 5 bases between them. Germline lookup yields CDR1 KGHSH and CDR2 LQKENI. The CDR3 totals 14 residues. The CDR3 is CASSPPRSNYGYTF. CDR3 DNA: TGTGCCAGCTCACCACCTCGGTCTAACTATGGCTACACCTTC.